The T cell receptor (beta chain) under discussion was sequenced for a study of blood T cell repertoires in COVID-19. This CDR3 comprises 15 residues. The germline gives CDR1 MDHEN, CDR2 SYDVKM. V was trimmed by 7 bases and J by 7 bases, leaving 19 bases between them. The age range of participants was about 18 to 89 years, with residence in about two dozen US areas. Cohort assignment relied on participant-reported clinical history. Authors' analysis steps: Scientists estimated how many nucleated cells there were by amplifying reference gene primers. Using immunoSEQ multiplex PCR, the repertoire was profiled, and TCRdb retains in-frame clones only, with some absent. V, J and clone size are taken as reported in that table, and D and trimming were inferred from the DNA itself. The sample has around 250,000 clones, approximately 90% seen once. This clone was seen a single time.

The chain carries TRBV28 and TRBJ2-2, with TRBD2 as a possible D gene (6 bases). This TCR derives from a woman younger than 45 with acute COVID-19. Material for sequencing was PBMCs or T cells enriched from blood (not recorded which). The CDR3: CASNIAEEGVGELFF. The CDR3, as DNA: TGTGCCAGCAATATAGCGGAGGAGGGAGTCGGGGAGCTGTTTTTT.